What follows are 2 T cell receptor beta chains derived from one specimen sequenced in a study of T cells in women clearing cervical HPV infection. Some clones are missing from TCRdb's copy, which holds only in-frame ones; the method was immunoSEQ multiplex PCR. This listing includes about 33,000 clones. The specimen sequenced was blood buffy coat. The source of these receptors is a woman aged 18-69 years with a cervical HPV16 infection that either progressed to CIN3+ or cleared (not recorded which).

Incomplete CDR3 DNA: TGTGCCAGCAGCTTCGACATCAACAATGAG. It yields the protein CASSFDINNE. From start to end, the CDR3 is CASSFDINNEQFF. V usage is TRBV7-2 and J usage is TRBJ2-1; no clear D gene. The read terminates 3 residues before the CDR3 end, so the remaining end is supplied by the germline J gene. The CDR3 runs to 13 residues. In germline, CDR1 is SGHTA, CDR2 FQGNSA. V was clipped by 3 bases and J by 5 bases, with 8 bases between them.

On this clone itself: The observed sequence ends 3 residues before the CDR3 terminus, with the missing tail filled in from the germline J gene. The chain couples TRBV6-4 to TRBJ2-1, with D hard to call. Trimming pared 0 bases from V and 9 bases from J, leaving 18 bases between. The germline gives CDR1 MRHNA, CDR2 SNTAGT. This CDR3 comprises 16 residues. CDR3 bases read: TGTGCCAGCAGTGACTCGACTCCCGACTCTTTGGGTGAG. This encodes CASSDSTPDSLGE. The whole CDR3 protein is CASSDSTPDSLGEQFF.